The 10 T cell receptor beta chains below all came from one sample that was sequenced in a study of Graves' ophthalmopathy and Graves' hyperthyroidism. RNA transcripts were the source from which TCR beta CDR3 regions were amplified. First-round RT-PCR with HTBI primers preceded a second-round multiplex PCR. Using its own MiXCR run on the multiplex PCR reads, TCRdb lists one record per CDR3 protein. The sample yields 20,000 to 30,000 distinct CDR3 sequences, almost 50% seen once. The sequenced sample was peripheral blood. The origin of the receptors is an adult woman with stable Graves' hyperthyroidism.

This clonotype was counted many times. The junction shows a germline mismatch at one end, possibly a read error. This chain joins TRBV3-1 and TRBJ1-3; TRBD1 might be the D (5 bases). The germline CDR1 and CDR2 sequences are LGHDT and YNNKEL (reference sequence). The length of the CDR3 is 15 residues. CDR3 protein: CASSQEPGTGNTVYF. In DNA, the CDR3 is TGTGCCAGCAGCCAAGAACCGGGGACTGGAAACACCGTATATTTT.

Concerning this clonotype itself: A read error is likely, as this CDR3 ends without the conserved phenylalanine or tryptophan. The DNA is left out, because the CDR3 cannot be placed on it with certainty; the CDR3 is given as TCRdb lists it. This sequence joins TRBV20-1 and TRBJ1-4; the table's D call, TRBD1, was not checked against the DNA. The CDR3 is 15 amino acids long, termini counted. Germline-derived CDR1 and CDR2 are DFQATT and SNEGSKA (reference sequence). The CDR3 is CSASRHMNTEAFFGQ.

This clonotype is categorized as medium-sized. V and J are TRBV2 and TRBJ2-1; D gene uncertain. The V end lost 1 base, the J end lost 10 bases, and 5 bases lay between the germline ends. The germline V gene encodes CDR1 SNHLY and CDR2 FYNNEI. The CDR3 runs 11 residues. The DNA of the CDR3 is TGTGCCAGCAGTGAAGAACGGGAGCAGTTCTTC. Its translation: CASSEEREQFF. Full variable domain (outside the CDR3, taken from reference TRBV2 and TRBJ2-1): EPEVTQTPSHQVTQMGQEVILRCVPISNHLYFYWYRQILGQKVEFLVSFYNNEISEKSEIFDDQFSVERPDGSNFTLKIRSTKLEDSAMYFCASSEEREQFFGPGTRLTVL.

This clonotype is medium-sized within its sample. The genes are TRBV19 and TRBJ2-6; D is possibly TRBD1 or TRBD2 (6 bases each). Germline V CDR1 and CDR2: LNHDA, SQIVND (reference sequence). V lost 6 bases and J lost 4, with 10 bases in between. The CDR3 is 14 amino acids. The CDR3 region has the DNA TGTGCCAGTAGGTGGGGGGCAGGGGCCAACGTCCTGACTTTC. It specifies CASRWGAGANVLTF.

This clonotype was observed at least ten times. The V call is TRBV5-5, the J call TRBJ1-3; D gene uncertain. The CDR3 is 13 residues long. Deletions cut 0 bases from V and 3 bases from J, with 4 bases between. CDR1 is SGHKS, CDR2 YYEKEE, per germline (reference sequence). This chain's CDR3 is CASSLGVGNTIYF. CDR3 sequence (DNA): TGTGCCAGCAGCTTGGGGGTTGGAAACACCATATATTTT.

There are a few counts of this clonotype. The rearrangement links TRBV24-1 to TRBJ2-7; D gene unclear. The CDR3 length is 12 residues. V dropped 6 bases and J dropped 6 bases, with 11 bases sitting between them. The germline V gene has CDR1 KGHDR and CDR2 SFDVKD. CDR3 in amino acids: CATSLGNGEQYF. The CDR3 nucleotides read TGTGCCACCAGTCTCGGAAACGGCGAGCAGTACTTC.

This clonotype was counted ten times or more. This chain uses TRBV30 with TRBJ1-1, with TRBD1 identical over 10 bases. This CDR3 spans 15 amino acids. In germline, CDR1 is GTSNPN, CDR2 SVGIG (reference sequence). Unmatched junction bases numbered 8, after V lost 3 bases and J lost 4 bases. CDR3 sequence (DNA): TGTGCCTGGAGGTGGGGATGGACAGGGGGCACTGAAGCTTTCTTT. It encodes CAWRWGWTGGTEAFF.

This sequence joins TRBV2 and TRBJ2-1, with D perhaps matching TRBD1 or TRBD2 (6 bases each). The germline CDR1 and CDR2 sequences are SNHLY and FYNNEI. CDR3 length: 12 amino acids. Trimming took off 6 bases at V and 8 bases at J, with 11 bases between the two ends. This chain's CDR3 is CASRPGGHEQFF. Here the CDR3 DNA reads TGTGCCAGCAGACCCGGGGGCCATGAGCAGTTCTTC.

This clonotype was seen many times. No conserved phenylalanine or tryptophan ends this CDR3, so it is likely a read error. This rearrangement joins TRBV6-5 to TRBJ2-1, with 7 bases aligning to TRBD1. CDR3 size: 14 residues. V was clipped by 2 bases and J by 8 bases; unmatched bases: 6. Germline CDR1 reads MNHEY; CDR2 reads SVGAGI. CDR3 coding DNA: TGTGCCAGCAGTTACCCCCGACAGGGCGATGAGCAGTTCCTC. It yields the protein CASSYPRQGDEQFL.

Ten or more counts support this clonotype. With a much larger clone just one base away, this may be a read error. The CDR3 sequence is CASSPSVETQYF. The CDR3 coding sequence is TGTGCCAGCAGCCCTTCCGTGGAGACCCAGTACTTC. The chain joins TRBV6-2 or TRBV6-3 to TRBJ2-5; D is unclear. V shed 6 bases and J shed 5 bases, with 10 bases lying between them. Germline V gene lookup returns CDR1 MNHEY and CDR2 SVGEGT. The CDR3 sequence is 12 residues long.